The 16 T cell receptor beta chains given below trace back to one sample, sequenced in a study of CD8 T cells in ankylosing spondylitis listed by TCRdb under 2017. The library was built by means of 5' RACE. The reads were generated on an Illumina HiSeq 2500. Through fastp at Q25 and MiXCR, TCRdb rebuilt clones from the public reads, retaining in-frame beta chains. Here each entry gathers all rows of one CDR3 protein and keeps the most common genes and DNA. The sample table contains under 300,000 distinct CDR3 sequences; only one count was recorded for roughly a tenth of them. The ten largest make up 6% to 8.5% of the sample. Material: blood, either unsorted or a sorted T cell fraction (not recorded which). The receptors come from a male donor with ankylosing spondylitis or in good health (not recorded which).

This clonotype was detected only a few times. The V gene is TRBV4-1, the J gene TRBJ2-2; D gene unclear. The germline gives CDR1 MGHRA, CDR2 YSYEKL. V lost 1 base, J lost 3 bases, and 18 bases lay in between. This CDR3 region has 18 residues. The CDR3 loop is CASSQGTSRSPYTGELFF. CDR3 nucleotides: TGCGCCAGCAGCCAAGGCACCTCTAGGTCCCCGTACACCGGGGAGCTGTTTTTT.

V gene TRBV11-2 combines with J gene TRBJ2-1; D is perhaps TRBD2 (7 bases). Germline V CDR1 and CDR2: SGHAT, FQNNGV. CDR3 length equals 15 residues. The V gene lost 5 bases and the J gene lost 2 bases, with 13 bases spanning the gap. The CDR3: CASSTTGGPYNEQFF. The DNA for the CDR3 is TGTGCCAGCAGCACCACGGGGGGCCCCTACAATGAGCAGTTCTTC.

CDR3: CATSIRSGLSSYNEQFF. The CDR3 nucleotides are TGTGCCACCAGCATCAGAAGCGGGCTAAGCTCCTACAATGAGCAGTTCTTC. The chain combines TRBV15 with TRBJ2-1, with D perhaps matching TRBD2 (6 bases). This CDR3 spans 17 amino acids. Trimming pared 4 bases from V and 0 bases from J, leaving 16 bases between. Germline V gene sequence: CDR1 LNHNV, CDR2 YYDKDF (reference sequence).

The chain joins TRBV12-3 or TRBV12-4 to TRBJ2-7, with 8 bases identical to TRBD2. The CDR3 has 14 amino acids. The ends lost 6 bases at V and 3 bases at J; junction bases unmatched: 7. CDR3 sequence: CASSRISGIYEQYF. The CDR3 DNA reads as TGTGCCAGCAGCCGGATTAGCGGGATCTACGAGCAGTACTTC.

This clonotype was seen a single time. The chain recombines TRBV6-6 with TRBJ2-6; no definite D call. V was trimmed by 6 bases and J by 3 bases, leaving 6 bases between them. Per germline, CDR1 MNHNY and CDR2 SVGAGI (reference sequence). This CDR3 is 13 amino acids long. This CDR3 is CASREGGANVLTF. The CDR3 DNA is TGTGCCAGCAGGGAAGGTGGGGCCAACGTCCTGACTTTC.

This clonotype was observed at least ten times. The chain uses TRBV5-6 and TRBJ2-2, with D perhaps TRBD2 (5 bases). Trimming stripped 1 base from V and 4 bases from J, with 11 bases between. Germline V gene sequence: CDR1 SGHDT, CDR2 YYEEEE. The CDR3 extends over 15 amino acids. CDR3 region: CASSLWTEATGELFF. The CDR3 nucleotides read TGTGCCAGCAGCTTGTGGACTGAGGCCACCGGGGAGCTGTTTTTT.

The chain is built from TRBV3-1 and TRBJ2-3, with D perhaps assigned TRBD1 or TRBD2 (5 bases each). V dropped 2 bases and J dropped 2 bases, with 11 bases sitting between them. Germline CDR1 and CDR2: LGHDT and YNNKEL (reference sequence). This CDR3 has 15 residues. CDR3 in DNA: TGTGCCAGCAGCCAACAGGGCCTAGCCACAGATACGCAGTATTTT. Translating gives CASSQQGLATDTQYF.

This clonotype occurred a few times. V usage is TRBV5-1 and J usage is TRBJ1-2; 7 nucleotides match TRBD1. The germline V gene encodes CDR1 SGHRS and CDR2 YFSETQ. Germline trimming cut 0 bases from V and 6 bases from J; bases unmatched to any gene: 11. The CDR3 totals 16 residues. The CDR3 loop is CASSLGDSGTVHGYTF. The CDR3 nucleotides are TGCGCCAGCAGCTTGGGGGACTCCGGGACAGTCCATGGCTACACCTTC.

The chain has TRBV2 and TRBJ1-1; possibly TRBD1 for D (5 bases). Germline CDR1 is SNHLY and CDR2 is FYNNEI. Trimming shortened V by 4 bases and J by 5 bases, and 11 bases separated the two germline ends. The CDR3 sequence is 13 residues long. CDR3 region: CASSANWGTEAFF. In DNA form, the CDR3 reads TGTGCCAGCAGTGCTAATTGGGGGACTGAAGCTTTCTTT.

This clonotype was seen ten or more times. CDR3 amino acids: CASSVDARFTRNTGAFF. Here the CDR3 DNA reads TGTGCCAGCAGCGTGGACGCCCGTTTTACCCGGAACACTGGGGCTTTCTTT. The rearrangement links TRBV7-3 to TRBJ1-1; D gene unclear. The V gene's germline CDR1 is SGHTA and CDR2 FQGTGA. The CDR3 sequence is 17 residues long. Deletions cut 5 bases from V and 11 bases from J, with 30 bases between.

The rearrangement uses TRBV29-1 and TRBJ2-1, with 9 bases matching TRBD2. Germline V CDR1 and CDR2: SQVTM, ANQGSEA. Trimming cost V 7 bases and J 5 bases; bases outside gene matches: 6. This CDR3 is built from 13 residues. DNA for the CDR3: TGCAGCGGCAAGCGGGGGGACCACAATGAGCAGTTCTTC. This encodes CSGKRGDHNEQFF.

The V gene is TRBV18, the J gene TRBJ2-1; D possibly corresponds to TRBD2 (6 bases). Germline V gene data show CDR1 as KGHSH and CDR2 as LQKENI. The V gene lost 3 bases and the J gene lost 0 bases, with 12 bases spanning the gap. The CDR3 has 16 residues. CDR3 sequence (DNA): TGTGCCAGCTCACCCAACGACGGGAGCTCCTACAATGAGCAGTTCTTC. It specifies CASSPNDGSSYNEQFF.

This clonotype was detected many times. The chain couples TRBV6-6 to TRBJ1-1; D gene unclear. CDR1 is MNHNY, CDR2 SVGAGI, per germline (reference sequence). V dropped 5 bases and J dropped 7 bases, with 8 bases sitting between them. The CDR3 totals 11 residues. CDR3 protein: CASSQSFEAFF. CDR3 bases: TGTGCCAGCAGTCAGAGTTTTGAAGCTTTCTTT.

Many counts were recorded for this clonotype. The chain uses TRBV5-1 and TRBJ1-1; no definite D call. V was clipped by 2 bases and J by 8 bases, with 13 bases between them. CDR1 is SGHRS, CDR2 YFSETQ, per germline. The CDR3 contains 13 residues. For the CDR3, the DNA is TGCGCCAGCAGCTTTGGGTACGCGCCCGAAGCTTTCTTT. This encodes CASSFGYAPEAFF.

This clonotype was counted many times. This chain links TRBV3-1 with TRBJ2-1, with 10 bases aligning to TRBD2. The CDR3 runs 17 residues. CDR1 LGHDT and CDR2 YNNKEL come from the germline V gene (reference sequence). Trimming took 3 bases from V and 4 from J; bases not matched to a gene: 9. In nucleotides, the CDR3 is TGTGCCAGCAGCCACCCGGGGGGGACTAGCGCTTACAATGAGCAGTTCTTC. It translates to CASSHPGGTSAYNEQFF.

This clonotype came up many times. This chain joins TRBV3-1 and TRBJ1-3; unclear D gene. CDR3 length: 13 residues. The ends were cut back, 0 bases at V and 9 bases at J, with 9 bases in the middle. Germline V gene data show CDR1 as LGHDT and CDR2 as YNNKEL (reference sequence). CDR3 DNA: TGTGCCAGCAGCCAAGATCCTTTGAGCACCATATATTTT. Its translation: CASSQDPLSTIYF.